These 14 T cell receptor beta chains share one sample of origin, sequenced in a study of control samples from healthy donors and cancer patients. Assay used: immunoSEQ multiplex PCR; TCRdb lists only in-frame clones, some missing. This repertoire shows 55,000 to 75,000 clones, around 87% found once; its top ten account for over 2%. Sequencing was performed on PBMCs. The receptors stem from a woman aged 45-60 years with head and neck cancer.

The rearrangement joins TRBV18 to TRBJ1-4, with D perhaps matching TRBD1 (5 bases). Trimming pared 2 bases from V and 3 bases from J, leaving 13 bases between. The germline V gene encodes CDR1 KGHSH and CDR2 LQKENI. CDR3 length: 16 amino acids. The CDR3 here is CASSPFSAGANEKLFF. CDR3 nucleotide sequence: TGTGCCAGCTCACCATTCTCTGCGGGGGCTAATGAAAAACTGTTTTTT.

The rearrangement links TRBV28 to TRBJ2-1, with D possibly TRBD1 on 6 matching bases. The CDR3 runs to 14 residues. Looked up from germline, CDR1 is MDHEN and CDR2 is SYDVKM. With 7 bases removed from V and 3 bases from J, the gap between germline ends came to 13 bases. The CDR3 region is CASTTTGVYNEQFF. The DNA of the CDR3 is TGTGCCAGCACCACGACAGGAGTCTACAATGAGCAGTTCTTC. The full variable domain, its missing parts supplied by reference TRBV28 and TRBJ2-1, is DVKVTQSSRYLVKRTGEKVFLECVQDMDHENMFWYRQDPGLGLRLIYFSYDVKMKEKGDIPEGYSVSREKKERFSLILESASTNQTSMYLCASTTTGVYNEQFFGPGTRLTVL.

CDR3 in DNA: TGTGCCAGCAGCTTTGTTGGTGGGGGGCCTTACAATGAGCAGTTCTTC. This codes for CASSFVGGGPYNEQFF. The chain couples TRBV5-6 to TRBJ2-1; perhaps D is TRBD1 or TRBD2 (6 bases each). Between the trimmed V and J ends, which lost 2 bases and 4 bases, there was a span of 16 bases. CDR1 and CDR2 from the germline V gene are SGHDT and YYEEEE. This CDR3 has 16 amino acids.

The DNA of the CDR3 is TGTGCCAGCAGCCTCGGAGCGGGGAAATCCTACAATGAGCAGTTCTTC. Its translation is CASSLGAGKSYNEQFF. The J gene is TRBJ2-1, the V gene TRBV4-2; 7 nucleotides match TRBD2. This CDR3 region has 16 residues. The trim removed 4 bases at V and 1 base at J, leaving 7 bases unmatched. The germline gives CDR1 LGHNA, CDR2 YNFKEQ.

CDR3 amino acids: CASSQDSVDGNNEQFF. CDR3 coding DNA: TGTGCCAGCAGCCAAGACTCCGTCGACGGAAACAATGAGCAGTTCTTC. The genes are TRBV4-2 and TRBJ2-1; D unclear. Trimming took off 0 bases at V and 5 bases at J, with 14 bases between the two ends. Per germline, CDR1 LGHNA and CDR2 YNFKEQ. The CDR3 has 16 residues.

This clone was seen only once. The V gene is TRBV28, the J gene TRBJ1-2, with 11 bases identical to TRBD1. CDR1 and CDR2 (germline): MDHEN, SYDVKM. The CDR3 loop spans 15 amino acids. After removal of 6 bases from V and 5 bases from J, the junction contained 8 bases not matched to a gene. The CDR3 region is CASRKPGQGGYGYTF. The CDR3 region has the DNA TGTGCCAGCAGGAAACCGGGACAGGGGGGTTATGGCTACACCTTC.

The chain uses TRBV19 and TRBJ1-1; TRBD1 aligns across 7 bases. This CDR3 contains 13 residues. The V segment lost 8 bases and the J segment 6 bases; nucleotides outside the gene matches: 9. CDR1 is LNHDA, CDR2 SQIVND, per germline (reference sequence). The CDR3: CASSGGGRAEAFF. The CDR3, as DNA: TGTGCCAGTTCCGGAGGGGGCAGGGCTGAAGCTTTCTTT.

The chain recombines TRBV6-5 with TRBJ1-1; 10 bases agree with TRBD1. With V trimmed by 6 bases and J by 1 base, 5 bases remained unmatched. Germline V gives CDR1 MNHEY, CDR2 SVGAGI. This CDR3 has 15 amino acids. The DNA of the CDR3 is TGTGCCAGCAGAGACAGGGGGCGGGGGAACACTGAAGCTTTCTTT. It translates to CASRDRGRGNTEAFF.

This clone was seen only once. The chain links TRBV5-6 to TRBJ2-1; D is possibly TRBD1 (5 bases). The germline V gene has CDR1 SGHDT and CDR2 YYEEEE. There are 12 residues in the CDR3. The V end lost 3 bases, the J end lost 12 bases, and 13 bases lay between the germline ends. The CDR3 bases are TGTGCCAGCAGCTGGGGTCCAGGGCGGCAGTTCTTC. This gives the protein CASSWGPGRQFF. Variable domain in full (rest from reference TRBV5-6 and TRBJ2-1): DAGVTQSPTHLIKTRGQQVTLRCSPKSGHDTVSWYQQALGQGPQFIFQYYEEEERQRGNFPDRFSGHQFPNYSSELNVNALLLGDSALYLCASSWGPGRQFFGPGTRLTVL.

This clone was seen only once. V usage is TRBV29-1 and J usage is TRBJ1-5; D gene uncertain. Germline loops: CDR1 SQVTM, CDR2 ANQGSEA. V gave up 6 bases and J gave up 5 bases, with 14 bases separating them. This CDR3 contains 13 residues. The CDR3 loop reads CSVSHGSDQPQHF. For the CDR3, the DNA is TGCAGCGTAAGCCATGGGAGCGATCAGCCCCAGCATTTT. Looking up the rest from reference TRBV29-1 and TRBJ1-5 gives the full variable domain: SAVISQKPSRDICQRGTSLTIQCQVDSQVTMMFWYRQQPGQSLTLIATANQGSEATYESGFVIDKFPISRPNLTFSTLTVSNMSPEDSSIYLCSVSHGSDQPQHFGDGTRLSIL.

This clone was counted only a few times. This chain uses TRBV5-4 with TRBJ1-1; 7 nucleotides align to TRBD1. With 3 bases clipped from V and 0 bases from J, the junction kept 2 bases outside the gene matches. The CDR3 is 14 residues long. Germline values: CDR1 SGHNT, CDR2 YYREEE (reference sequence). As DNA, the CDR3 is TGTGCCAGCAGCTCAGGGGGAATGAACACTGAAGCTTTCTTT. As protein: CASSSGGMNTEAFF.

The chain couples TRBV28 to TRBJ1-5, with D uncertain. Trimming took off 7 bases at V and 1 base at J, with 14 bases between the two ends. CDR1 is MDHEN and CDR2 is SYDVKM in the germline V gene. The CDR3 has 15 residues. The CDR3 loop reads CASNTLGLSNQPQHF. In nucleotides, the CDR3 is TGTGCCAGCAACACCCTCGGACTAAGCAATCAGCCCCAGCATTTT. The full variable domain, its missing parts supplied by reference TRBV28 and TRBJ1-5, is DVKVTQSSRYLVKRTGEKVFLECVQDMDHENMFWYRQDPGLGLRLIYFSYDVKMKEKGDIPEGYSVSREKKERFSLILESASTNQTSMYLCASNTLGLSNQPQHFGDGTRLSIL.

J is TRBJ2-7 and V is TRBV4-1; D remains unclear. Trimming removed 0 bases from V and 2 bases from J, with 14 bases in between. The germline gives CDR1 MGHRA, CDR2 YSYEKL. This CDR3 contains 16 residues. Here the CDR3 reads CASSQEDQVDTYEQYF. The CDR3, as DNA: TGCGCCAGCAGCCAAGAAGATCAAGTGGATACCTACGAGCAGTACTTC.

V is TRBV7-3 and J is TRBJ2-2; TRBD2 might be the D (5 bases). V was pared by 0 bases and J by 0 bases, with 5 bases between. This CDR3 region has 15 residues. Germline assignment: CDR1 SGHTA and CDR2 FQGTGA. CDR3 in amino acids: CASSLTGANTGELFF. The CDR3 bases are TGTGCCAGCAGCTTAACCGGGGCGAACACCGGGGAGCTGTTTTTT.